This T cell receptor beta chain came from a study of blood T cell repertoires in COVID-19. About the research overall: The analysed material was cDNA or gDNA that came from T cells, B-cell-depleted T cells, or PBMCs.

CDR1 and CDR2 (germline): MDHEN, SYDVKM. Trimming pared 7 bases from V and 4 bases from J, leaving 11 bases between. The CDR3 has 13 residues. In the original workflow: Quantification of nucleated cells was approximated via reference gene primer amplification. Using immunoSEQ multiplex PCR, the repertoire was profiled, and TCRdb retains in-frame clones only, with some absent. For V, J and clone size, that table is used; D and trimming come from the DNA. The sample records 200,000 or so clones, about nine tenths being singletons. The clonotype was recovered from a man in his sixties or seventies with acute or convalescent COVID-19. The specimen sequenced was peripheral blood. The chain employs TRBV28 and TRBJ1-5; D may be TRBD1 (5 bases). DNA for the CDR3: TGTGCCAGCAAAATACCAGGGAATCAGCCCCAGCATTTT. Its protein product is CASKIPGNQPQHF.